This T cell receptor beta chain comes out of a study of PD-L1 blockade in urothelial cancer. The CDR3 loop spans 15 amino acids. After removal of 1 base from V and 5 bases from J, the junction contained 6 bases not matched to a gene. Germline CDR1 and CDR2: SGHVS and FQNEAQ. TCRdb's table, derived via immunoSEQ multiplex PCR, lists solely in-frame clones and lacks some. The sample comprises tens of thousands of clones, about nine tenths of which are singletons, and over 5% rests with the top ten. This clonotype was sampled from a woman in her seventies with urothelial cancer. The specimen was PBMCs, collected around atezolizumab (anti-PD-L1) treatment. The V call is TRBV7-8, the J call TRBJ2-7; 9 bases align to TRBD1. In DNA form, the CDR3 reads TGTGCCAGCAGCTTAGTAGTGGGACAGGGAGACGAGCAGTACTTC. Its translation is CASSLVVGQGDEQYF.